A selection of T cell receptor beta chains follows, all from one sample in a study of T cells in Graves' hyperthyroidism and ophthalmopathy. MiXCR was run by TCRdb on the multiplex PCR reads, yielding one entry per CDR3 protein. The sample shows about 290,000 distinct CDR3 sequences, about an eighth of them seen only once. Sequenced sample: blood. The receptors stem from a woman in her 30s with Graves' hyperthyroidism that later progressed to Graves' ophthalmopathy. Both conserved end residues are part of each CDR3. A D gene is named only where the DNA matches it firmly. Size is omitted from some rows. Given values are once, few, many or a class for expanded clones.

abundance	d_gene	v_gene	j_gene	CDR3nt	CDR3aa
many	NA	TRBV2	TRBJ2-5	TGTGCCAGCAGCCCTCTAGCGACCCAAGAGACCCAGTACTTC	CASSPLATQETQYF
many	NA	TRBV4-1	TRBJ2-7	TGCGCCAGCAGCCAAGATAGGGAGTATTACGAGCAGTACTTC	CASSQDREYYEQYF
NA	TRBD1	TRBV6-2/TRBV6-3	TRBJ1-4	TGTGCCAGCGGCCTCCCGACAGGGTTGGGAAAACTGTTTTTT	CASGLPTGLGKLFF
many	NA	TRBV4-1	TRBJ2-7	TGCGCCAGCAGCCAAGTTAGCCTATGGGACGGCCTTTACGAGCAGTACTTC	CASSQVSLWDGLYEQYF
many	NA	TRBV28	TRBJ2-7	TGTGCCAGCAGTCCGGGGCCATGGAGCGAGCAGTACTTC	CASSPGPWSEQYF
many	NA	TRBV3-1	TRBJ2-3	TGTGCCAGCAGCCAGGGTTTGGATACGCAGTATTTT	CASSQGLDTQYF
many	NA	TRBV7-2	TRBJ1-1	TGTGCCAGCAGCTTATGGGGACAACGAGACACTGAAGCTTTCTTT	CASSLWGQRDTEAFF
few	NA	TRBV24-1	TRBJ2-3	TGTGCCACCAGTGATTCCCAAGGAGCAGATACGCAGTATTTT	CATSDSQGADTQYF
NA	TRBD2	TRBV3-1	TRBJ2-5	TGTGCCAGCACCCCGCGGACTAGCGGGAAAGGAGAGACCCAGTACTTC	CASTPRTSGKGETQYF
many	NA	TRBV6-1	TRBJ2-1	TGTGCCAGCACCCCGGGGGAGGTCTCCTACAATGAGCAGTTCTTC	CASTPGEVSYNEQFF
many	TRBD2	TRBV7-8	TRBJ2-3	TGTGCCAGCAGCTTAGATCCCCTGGCGGGAGGGTCCCTCGATACGCAGTATTTT	CASSLDPLAGGSLDTQYF
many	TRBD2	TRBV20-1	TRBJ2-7	TGCAGTGCTAGAGATGGAATGGCTAGCGGGGCTACGGAGCAGTACTTC	CSARDGMASGATEQYF
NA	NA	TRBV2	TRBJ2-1	TGTGCCAGCAGTGAAGTTTGGCTAGCGAGCTCCAATGAGCAGTTCTTC	CASSEVWLASSNEQFF
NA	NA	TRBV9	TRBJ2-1	TGTGCCAGCAGCGTAGGTAGTTTTAATGAGCAGTTCTTC	CASSVGSFNEQFF
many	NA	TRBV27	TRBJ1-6	TGTGCCAGCAGTCCAGGCCCGATATCACCCCTCCACTTT	CASSPGPISPLHF
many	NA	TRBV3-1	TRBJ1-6	TGTGCCAGCAGCAGAGGGGAAGACGGTTCACCCCTCCACTTT	CASSRGEDGSPLHF
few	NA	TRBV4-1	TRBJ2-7	TGCGCCAGCAGCCAAGCAGGCGTGCCGGGCGTATTCGAGCAGTACTTC	CASSQAGVPGVFEQYF
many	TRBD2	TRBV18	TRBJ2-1	TGTGCCAGCTCACCGGGACTAGCGGAGCACTCCTACAATGAGCAGTTCTTC	CASSPGLAEHSYNEQFF
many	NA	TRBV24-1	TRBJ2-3	TGTGCCACCAGTGCTCTCCCCGGACAGCACACAGATACGCAGTATTTT	CATSALPGQHTDTQYF
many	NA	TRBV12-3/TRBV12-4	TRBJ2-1	TGTGCCAGCAGCGATTGGGTGGCTAGGGATTGGAATGAGCAGTTCTTC	CASSDWVARDWNEQFF
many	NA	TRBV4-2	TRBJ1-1	TGTGCCAGCAGCTTTAAGGGGAAGGCGGACACTGAAGCTTTCTTT	CASSFKGKADTEAFF
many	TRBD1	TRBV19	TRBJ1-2	TGTGCCAGTAGACGAACAGGGGGCGACGGCTACACCTTC	CASRRTGGDGYTF